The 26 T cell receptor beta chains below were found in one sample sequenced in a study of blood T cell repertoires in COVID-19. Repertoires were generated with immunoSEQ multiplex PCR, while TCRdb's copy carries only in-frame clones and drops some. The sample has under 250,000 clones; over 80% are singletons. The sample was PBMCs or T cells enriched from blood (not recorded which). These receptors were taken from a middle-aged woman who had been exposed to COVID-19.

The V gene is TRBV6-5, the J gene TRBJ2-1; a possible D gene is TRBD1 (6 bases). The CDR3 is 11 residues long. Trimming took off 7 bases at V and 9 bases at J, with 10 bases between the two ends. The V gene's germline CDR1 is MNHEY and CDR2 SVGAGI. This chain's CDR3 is CASTLGGEQFF. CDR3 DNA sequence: TGTGCCAGCACCCTAGGGGGTGAGCAGTTCTTC.

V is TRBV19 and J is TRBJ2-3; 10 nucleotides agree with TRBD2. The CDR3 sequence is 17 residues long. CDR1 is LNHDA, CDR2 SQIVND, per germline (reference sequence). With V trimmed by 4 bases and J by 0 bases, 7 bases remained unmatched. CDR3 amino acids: CASSTAGTSVSTDTQYF. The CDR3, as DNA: TGTGCCAGTAGTACAGCCGGGACTAGCGTCAGCACAGATACGCAGTATTTT.

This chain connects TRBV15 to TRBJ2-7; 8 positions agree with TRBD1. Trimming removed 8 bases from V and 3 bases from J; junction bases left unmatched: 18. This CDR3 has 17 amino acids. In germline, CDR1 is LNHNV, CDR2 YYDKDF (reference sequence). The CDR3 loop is CATGTPRGPNRGYEQYF. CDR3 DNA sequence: TGTGCCACCGGAACGCCCAGGGGGCCAAACCGGGGCTACGAGCAGTACTTC.

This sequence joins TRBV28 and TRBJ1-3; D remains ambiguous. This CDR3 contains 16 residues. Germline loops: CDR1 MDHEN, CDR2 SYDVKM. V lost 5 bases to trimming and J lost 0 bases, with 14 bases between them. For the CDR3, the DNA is TGTGCCAGCAGTGCCGCCGACGGGAACTCTGGAAACACCATATATTTT. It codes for CASSAADGNSGNTIYF.

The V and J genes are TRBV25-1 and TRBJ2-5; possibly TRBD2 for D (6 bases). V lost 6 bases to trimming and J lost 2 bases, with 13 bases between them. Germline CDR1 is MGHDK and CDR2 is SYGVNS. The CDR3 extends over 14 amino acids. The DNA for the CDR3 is TGTGCCAGCAGCGGGCGGGACCCACAAGAGACCCAGTACTTC. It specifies CASSGRDPQETQYF.

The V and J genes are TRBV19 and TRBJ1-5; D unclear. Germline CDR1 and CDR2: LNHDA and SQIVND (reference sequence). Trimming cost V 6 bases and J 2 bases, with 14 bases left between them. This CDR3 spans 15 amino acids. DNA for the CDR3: TGTGCCAGTAGAAGATCCTCATCGGGCAATCAGCCCCAGCATTTT. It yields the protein CASRRSSSGNQPQHF.

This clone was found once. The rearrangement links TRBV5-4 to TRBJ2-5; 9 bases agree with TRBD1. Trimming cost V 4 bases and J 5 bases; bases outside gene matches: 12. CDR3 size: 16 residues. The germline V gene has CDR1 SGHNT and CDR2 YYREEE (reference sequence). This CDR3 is CASSPPGTGQGETQYF. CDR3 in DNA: TGTGCCAGCAGCCCACCCGGGACAGGGCAAGGGGAGACCCAGTACTTC. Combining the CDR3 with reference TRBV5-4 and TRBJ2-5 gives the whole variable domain ETGVTQSPTHLIKTRGQQVTLRCSSQSGHNTVSWYQQALGQGPQFIFQYYREEENGRGNFPPRFSGLQFPNYSSELNVNALELDDSALYLCASSPPGTGQGETQYFGPGTRLLVL.

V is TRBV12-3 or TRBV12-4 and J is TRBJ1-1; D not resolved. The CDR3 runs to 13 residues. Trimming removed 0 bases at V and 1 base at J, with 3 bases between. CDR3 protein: CASSLAQNTEAFF. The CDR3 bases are TGTGCCAGCAGTTTAGCTCAGAACACTGAAGCTTTCTTT.

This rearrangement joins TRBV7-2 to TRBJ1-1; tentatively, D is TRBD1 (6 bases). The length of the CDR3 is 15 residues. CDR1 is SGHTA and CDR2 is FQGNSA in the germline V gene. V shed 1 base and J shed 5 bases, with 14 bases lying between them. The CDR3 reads CASSLEHRVRTEAFF. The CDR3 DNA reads TGTGCCAGCAGCTTAGAGCACAGGGTTAGGACTGAAGCTTTCTTT.

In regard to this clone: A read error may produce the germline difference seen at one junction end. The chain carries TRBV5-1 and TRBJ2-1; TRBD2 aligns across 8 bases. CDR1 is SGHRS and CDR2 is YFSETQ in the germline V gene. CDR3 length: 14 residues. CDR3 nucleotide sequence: TGTGCCAGCAGCTTGGATCGGGAGGGGAATGAGCAGTTCTTC. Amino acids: CASSLDREGNEQFF.

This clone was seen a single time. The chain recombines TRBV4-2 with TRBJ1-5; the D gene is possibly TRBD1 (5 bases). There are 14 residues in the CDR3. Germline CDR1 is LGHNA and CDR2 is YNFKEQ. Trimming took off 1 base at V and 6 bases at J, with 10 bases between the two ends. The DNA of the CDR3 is TGTGCCAGCAGCCAAGGGGGGGTAGGTCAGCCCCAGCATTTT. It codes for CASSQGGVGQPQHF.

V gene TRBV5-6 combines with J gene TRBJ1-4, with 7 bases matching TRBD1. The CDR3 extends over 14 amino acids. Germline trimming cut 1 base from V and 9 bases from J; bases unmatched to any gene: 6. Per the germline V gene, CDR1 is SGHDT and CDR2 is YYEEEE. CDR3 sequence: CASSLTGAKQKLFF. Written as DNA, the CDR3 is TGTGCCAGCAGCTTGACAGGGGCAAAACAAAAACTGTTTTTT.

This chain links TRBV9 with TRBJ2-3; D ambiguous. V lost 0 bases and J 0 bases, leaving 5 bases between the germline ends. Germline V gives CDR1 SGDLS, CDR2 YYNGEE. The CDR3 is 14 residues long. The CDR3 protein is CASSVGPSTDTQYF. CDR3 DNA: TGTGCCAGCAGCGTAGGTCCTAGCACAGATACGCAGTATTTT.

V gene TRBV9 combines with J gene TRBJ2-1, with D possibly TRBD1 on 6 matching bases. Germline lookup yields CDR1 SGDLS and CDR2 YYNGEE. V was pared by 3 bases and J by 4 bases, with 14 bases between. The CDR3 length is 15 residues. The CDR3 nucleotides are TGTGCCAGCAGCGCAGCCGGGACACCTTACAATGAGCAGTTCTTC. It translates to CASSAAGTPYNEQFF.

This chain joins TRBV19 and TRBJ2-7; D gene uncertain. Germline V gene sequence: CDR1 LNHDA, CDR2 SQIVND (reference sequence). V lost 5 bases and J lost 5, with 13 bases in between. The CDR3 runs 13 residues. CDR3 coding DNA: TGTGCCAGTAGTCCCCGAGGCCTGGACGAGCAGTACTTC. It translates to CASSPRGLDEQYF.

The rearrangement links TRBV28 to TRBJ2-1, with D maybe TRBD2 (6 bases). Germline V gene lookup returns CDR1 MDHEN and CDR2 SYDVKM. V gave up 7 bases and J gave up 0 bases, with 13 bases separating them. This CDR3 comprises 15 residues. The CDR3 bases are TGTGCCAGCACCCGTGGGGGGAGCTCCTACAATGAGCAGTTCTTC. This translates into CASTRGGSSYNEQFF.

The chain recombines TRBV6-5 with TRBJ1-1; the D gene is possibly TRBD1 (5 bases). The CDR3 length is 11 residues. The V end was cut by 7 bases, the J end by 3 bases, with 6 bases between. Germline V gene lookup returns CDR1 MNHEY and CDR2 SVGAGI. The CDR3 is CASIGDTEAFF. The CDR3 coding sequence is TGTGCCAGCATAGGGGACACTGAAGCTTTCTTT.

The chain's CDR3 is CASSHSYGYTF. Written as DNA, the CDR3 is TGTGCCAGCAGCCACAGCTATGGCTACACCTTC. This chain connects TRBV5-4 to TRBJ1-2; D gene ambiguous. The CDR3 contains 11 residues. V was cut by 4 bases and J by 4 bases, with 5 bases left in between. Germline CDR1 is SGHNT and CDR2 is YYREEE (reference sequence).

The CDR3 DNA sequence: TGTGCCAGCAGTGATGGGATTCAGGTCGGCGCGGGGTCCTACGAGCAGTACTTC. Translating gives CASSDGIQVGAGSYEQYF. V is TRBV25-1 and J is TRBJ2-7; TRBD2 is a possible D gene (6 bases). Trimming pared 3 bases from V and 1 base from J, leaving 22 bases between. The CDR3 is made up of 18 amino acids. CDR1 and CDR2 from the germline V gene are MGHDK and SYGVNS.

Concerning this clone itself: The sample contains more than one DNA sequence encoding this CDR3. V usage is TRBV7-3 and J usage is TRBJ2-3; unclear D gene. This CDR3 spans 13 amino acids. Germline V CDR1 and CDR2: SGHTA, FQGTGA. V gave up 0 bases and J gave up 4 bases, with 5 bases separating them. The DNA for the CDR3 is TGTGCCAGCAGCTTAACGTCGGCAGATACGCAGTATTTT. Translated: CASSLTSADTQYF.

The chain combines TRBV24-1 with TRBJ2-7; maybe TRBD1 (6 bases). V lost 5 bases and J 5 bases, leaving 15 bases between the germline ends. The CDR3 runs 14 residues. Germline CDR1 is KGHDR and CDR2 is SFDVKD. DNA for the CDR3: TGTGCCACCAGTGTTTCAGGGGCGGAGGACGAGCAGTACTTC. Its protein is CATSVSGAEDEQYF.

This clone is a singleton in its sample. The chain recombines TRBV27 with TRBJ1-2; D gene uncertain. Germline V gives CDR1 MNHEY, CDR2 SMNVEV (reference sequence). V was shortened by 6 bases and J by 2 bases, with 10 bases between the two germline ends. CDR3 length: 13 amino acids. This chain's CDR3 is CASRENLNYGYTF. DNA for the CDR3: TGTGCCAGCAGGGAGAACCTAAACTATGGCTACACCTTC.

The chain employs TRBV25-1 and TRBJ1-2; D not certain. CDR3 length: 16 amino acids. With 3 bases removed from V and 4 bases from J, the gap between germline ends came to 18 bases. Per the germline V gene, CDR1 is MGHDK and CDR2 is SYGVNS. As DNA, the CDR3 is TGTGCCAGCAGTGACGTTGGTTTTGCCCGGGGCTATGGCTACACCTTC. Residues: CASSDVGFARGYGYTF.

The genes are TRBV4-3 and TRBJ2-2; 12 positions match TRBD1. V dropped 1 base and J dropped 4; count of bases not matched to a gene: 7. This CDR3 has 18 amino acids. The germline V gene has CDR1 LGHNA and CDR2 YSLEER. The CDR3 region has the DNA TGCGCCAGCAGCCAAGTCCCAAGGGACAGGGGGCGCACCGGGGAGCTGTTTTTT. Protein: CASSQVPRDRGRTGELFF.

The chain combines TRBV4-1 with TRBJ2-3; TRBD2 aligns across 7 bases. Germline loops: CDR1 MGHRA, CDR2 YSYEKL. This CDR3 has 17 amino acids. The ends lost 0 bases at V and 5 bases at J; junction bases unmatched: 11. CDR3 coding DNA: TGCGCCAGCAGCCAAGATTCCCTGGCGGGAGTGGTAGATACGCAGTATTTT. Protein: CASSQDSLAGVVDTQYF.

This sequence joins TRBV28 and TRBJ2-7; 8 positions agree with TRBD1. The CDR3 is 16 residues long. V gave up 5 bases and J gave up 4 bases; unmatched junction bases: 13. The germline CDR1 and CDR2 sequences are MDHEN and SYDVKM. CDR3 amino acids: CASSNRGQVHEYEQYF. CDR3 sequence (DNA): TGTGCCAGCAGTAATAGGGGACAGGTACATGAATACGAGCAGTACTTC.